The 18 T cell receptor beta chains listed next were all sequenced from one sample in a study of cytomegalovirus exposure and HLA in healthy donors. Repertoires were generated with immunoSEQ multiplex PCR, while TCRdb's copy carries only in-frame clones and drops some. The data hold about 200,000 clones, with about 79% observed a single time. Sequenced material: PBMCs. The receptors derive from a woman in her twenties or thirties in good health and CMV-seropositive.

This clone was detected only a few times. Other DNA sequences in this sample translate to the same CDR3. The chain has TRBV30 and TRBJ1-5; tentatively, D is TRBD1 (6 bases). The germline V gene encodes CDR1 GTSNPN and CDR2 SVGIG (reference sequence). The CDR3 has 13 amino acids. Trimming stripped 3 bases from V and 4 bases from J, with 10 bases between. CDR3 coding DNA: TGTGCCTGGAGGACAGGATCTAATCAGCCCCAGCATTTT. Translation: CAWRTGSNQPQHF.

V gene TRBV28 combines with J gene TRBJ2-1, with TRBD2 matching 7 bases. V lost 6 bases, J lost 8 bases, and 10 bases stayed unmatched. CDR3 length: 14 residues. CDR1 is MDHEN, CDR2 SYDVKM, per germline. The CDR3: CASRRREYIDEQFF. In nucleotides, the CDR3 is TGTGCCAGCAGGCGGCGGGAGTACATCGATGAGCAGTTCTTC.

In the case of this clone: One end of the junction is discordant with germline, which a read error may explain. Other DNA sequences in this specimen translate into the identical CDR3. This chain links TRBV7-7 with TRBJ2-3; 13 bases agree with TRBD2. The CDR3 has 16 amino acids. Germline CDR1 and CDR2: SSHAT and FNYEAQ (reference sequence). The CDR3 loop is CASSPGLAGGTDTQYF. In nucleotides, the CDR3 is TGTGCTAGCAGCCCCGGACTAGCGGGGGGCACAGATACGCAGTATTTT. The full variable domain, in which reference TRBV7-7 and TRBJ2-3 provide the parts outside the CDR3, is GAGVSQSPRYKVTKRGQDVTLRCDPISSHATLYWYQQALGQGPEFLTYFNYEAQPDKSGLPSDRFSAERPEGSISTLTIQRTEQRDSAMYRCASSPGLAGGTDTQYFGPGTRLTVL.

The rearrangement uses TRBV7-9 and TRBJ2-7, with 9 bases aligning to TRBD1. Trimming at V came to 4 bases and at J to 6 bases, leaving 10 bases not matched to a gene. Germline-derived CDR1 and CDR2 are SEHNR and FQNEAQ (reference sequence). This CDR3 comprises 15 residues. CDR3 amino acids: CASSYTGQGSREQYF. The CDR3 DNA reads as TGTGCCAGCAGCTATACGGGACAGGGTTCCCGCGAGCAGTACTTC. Full variable domain (missing parts from reference TRBV7-9 and TRBJ2-7): DTGVSQNPRHKITKRGQNVTFRCDPISEHNRLYWYRQTLGQGPEFLTYFQNEAQLEKSRLLSDRFSAERPKGSFSTLEIQRTEQGDSAMYLCASSYTGQGSREQYFGPGTRLTVT.

This clone turned up a few times. The V and J genes are TRBV2 and TRBJ2-7; 7 nucleotides line up with TRBD1. Germline V CDR1 and CDR2: SNHLY, FYNNEI. The CDR3 extends over 17 amino acids. The V gene end was trimmed by 0 bases and the J gene end by 4 bases; junction bases not matched to a gene: 12. The CDR3, as DNA: TGTGCCAGCAGTGAAGCGGAAGGGGGCGCGAGGTTTTACGAGCAGTACTTC. Its protein product is CASSEAEGGARFYEQYF.

The J gene is TRBJ2-1, the V gene TRBV2; D may be TRBD2 (5 bases). The V end was cut by 6 bases, the J end by 5 bases, with 17 bases between. Germline-derived CDR1 and CDR2 are SNHLY and FYNNEI. The CDR3 length is 15 residues. CDR3 loop: CASSGGRSKDNEQFF. For the CDR3, the DNA is TGTGCCAGCAGCGGCGGGCGATCTAAGGACAATGAGCAGTTCTTC.

The chain links TRBV28 to TRBJ2-3; TRBD1 is a possible D gene (6 bases). CDR3 size: 15 residues. The germline CDR1 and CDR2 sequences are MDHEN and SYDVKM. V was cut by 6 bases and J by 5 bases, with 18 bases left in between. The CDR3 coding sequence is TGTGCCAGCAGGCACCCAGGGGTTCGAGGAGATACGCAGTATTTT. Protein sequence: CASRHPGVRGDTQYF.

The rearrangement uses TRBV19 and TRBJ2-1, with 7 nucleotides matching TRBD1. From germline, CDR1 is LNHDA and CDR2 SQIVND (reference sequence). The trim removed 8 bases at V and 14 bases at J, leaving 9 bases unmatched. This CDR3 contains 11 residues. The CDR3 is CASHNKTGKFF. The CDR3 bases are TGTGCCAGTCATAACAAGACAGGGAAGTTCTTC.

The chain uses TRBV7-2 and TRBJ1-5; no firm D call. V was trimmed by 3 bases and J by 5 bases, leaving 8 bases between them. Germline values: CDR1 SGHTA, CDR2 FQGNSA. This CDR3 contains 13 residues. The CDR3 nucleotides are TGTGCCAGCAGCTTCACGATAGATCAGCCCCAGCATTTT. Its translation is CASSFTIDQPQHF. Combining the CDR3 with reference TRBV7-2 and TRBJ1-5 gives the whole variable domain GAGVSQSPSNKVTEKGKDVELRCDPISGHTALYWYRQSLGQGLEFLIYFQGNSAPDKSGLPSDRFSAERTGGSVSTLTIQRTQQEDSAVYLCASSFTIDQPQHFGDGTRLSIL.

This clone was seen a single time. The V call is TRBV2, the J call TRBJ2-1; 8 bases align to TRBD2. V shed 4 bases, J shed 7 bases, and the junction held 12 bases outside the gene matches. In germline, CDR1 is SNHLY, CDR2 FYNNEI. CDR3 length: 16 residues. DNA of the CDR3: TGTGCCAGCAGTGGGGCTCGGGCGGGAGGTCAAAATGAGCAGTTCTTC. Translating gives CASSGARAGGQNEQFF.

The V gene is TRBV2, the J gene TRBJ2-1, with TRBD1 identical over 10 bases. The CDR3 consists of 20 residues. Germline assignment: CDR1 SNHLY and CDR2 FYNNEI. After removal of 6 bases from V and 1 base from J, the junction contained 18 bases not matched to a gene. Here the CDR3 DNA reads TGTGCCAGCAGACTCCGCAGACAGGGGGCTGGGGTTTCGTCCTACAATGAGCAGTTCTTC. As protein: CASRLRRQGAGVSSYNEQFF.

The V call is TRBV29-1, the J call TRBJ2-5; 8 bases agree with TRBD1. The CDR3 covers 13 residues. The germline gives CDR1 SQVTM, CDR2 ANQGSEA. Trimming took 6 bases from V and 5 from J; bases not matched to a gene: 8. CDR3 sequence: CSVDRENAETQYF. The CDR3, as DNA: TGCAGCGTGGACAGGGAGAATGCTGAGACCCAGTACTTC.

The chain links TRBV2 to TRBJ1-1, with no clear D. Trimming shortened V by 4 bases and J by 1 base, and 13 bases separated the two germline ends. CDR3 length equals 15 residues. The germline gives CDR1 SNHLY, CDR2 FYNNEI. Written as DNA, the CDR3 is TGTGCCAGCAGTGGTACGGAGTTGGGGAACACTGAAGCTTTCTTT. Amino acid sequence: CASSGTELGNTEAFF.

The sample holds one count of this clone. The gene calls are TRBV6-5 and TRBJ2-7; tentatively, D is TRBD2 (5 bases). Germline assignment: CDR1 MNHEY and CDR2 SVGAGI. CDR3 length: 13 residues. With 4 bases removed from V and 1 base from J, the gap between germline ends came to 8 bases. The CDR3 is CASSFPGSYEQYF. In DNA form, the CDR3 reads TGTGCCAGCAGTTTCCCGGGGTCCTACGAGCAGTACTTC.

The chain couples TRBV4-1 to TRBJ2-5; D perhaps matches TRBD2 (5 bases). Germline V CDR1 and CDR2: MGHRA, YSYEKL. The V end was cut by 5 bases, the J end by 2 bases, with 15 bases between. The length of the CDR3 is 15 residues. The CDR3 sequence is CASSTRLLPQETQYF. CDR3 DNA: TGCGCCAGCAGCACCAGACTACTGCCTCAAGAGACCCAGTACTTC.

This chain links TRBV6-1 with TRBJ2-7; D uncertain. Germline V gives CDR1 MNHNS, CDR2 SASEGT. The CDR3 extends over 14 amino acids. The ends were cut back, 8 bases at V and 0 bases at J, with 14 bases in the middle. CDR3 nucleotides: TGTGCCAGCCGGGTAGAGTTATACTCCTACGAGCAGTACTTC. It codes for CASRVELYSYEQYF.

In its sample, this clone was seen a few times. V gene TRBV5-1 combines with J gene TRBJ2-7; 10 nucleotides agree with TRBD2. Germline lookup yields CDR1 SGHRS and CDR2 YFSETQ. V was pared by 2 bases and J by 3 bases, with 14 bases of the junction left unmatched. CDR3 length: 18 residues. The CDR3 loop reads CASSFASGRSLMSYEQYF. CDR3 bases: TGCGCCAGCAGCTTTGCTAGCGGGAGAAGTTTAATGAGCTACGAGCAGTACTTC.

J is TRBJ1-2 and V is TRBV9, with D possibly TRBD1 on 6 matching bases. The V end lost 4 bases, the J end lost 1 base, and 17 bases lay between the germline ends. From germline, CDR1 is SGDLS and CDR2 YYNGEE. The CDR3 is 16 residues long. The DNA for the CDR3 is TGTGCCAGCAGCCCCTGGACAGCCCTAGATAACTATGGCTACACCTTC. Translating it yields CASSPWTALDNYGYTF.